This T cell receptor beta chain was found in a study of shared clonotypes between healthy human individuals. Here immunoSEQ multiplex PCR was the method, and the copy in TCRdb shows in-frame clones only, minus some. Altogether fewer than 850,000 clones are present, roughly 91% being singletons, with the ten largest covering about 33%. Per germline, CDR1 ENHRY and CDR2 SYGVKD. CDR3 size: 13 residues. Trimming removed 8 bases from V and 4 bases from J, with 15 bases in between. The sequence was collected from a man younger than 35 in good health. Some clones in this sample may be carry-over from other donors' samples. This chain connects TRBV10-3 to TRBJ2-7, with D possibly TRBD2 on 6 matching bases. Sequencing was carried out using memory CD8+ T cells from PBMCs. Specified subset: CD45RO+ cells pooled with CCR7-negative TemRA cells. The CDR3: CAISGGRTYEQYF. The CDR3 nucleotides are TGTGCCATCTCGGGTGGGAGGACTTACGAGCAGTACTTC.